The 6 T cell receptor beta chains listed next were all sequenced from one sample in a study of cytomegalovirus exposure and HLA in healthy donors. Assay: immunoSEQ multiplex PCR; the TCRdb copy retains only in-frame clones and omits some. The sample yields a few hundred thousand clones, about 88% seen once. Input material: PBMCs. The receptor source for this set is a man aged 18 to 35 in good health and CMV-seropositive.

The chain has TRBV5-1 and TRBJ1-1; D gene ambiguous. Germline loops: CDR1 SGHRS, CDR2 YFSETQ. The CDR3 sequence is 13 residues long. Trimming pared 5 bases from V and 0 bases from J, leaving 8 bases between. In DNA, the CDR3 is TGCGCCAGCAGTTTTTACTTGAACACTGAAGCTTTCTTT. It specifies CASSFYLNTEAFF.

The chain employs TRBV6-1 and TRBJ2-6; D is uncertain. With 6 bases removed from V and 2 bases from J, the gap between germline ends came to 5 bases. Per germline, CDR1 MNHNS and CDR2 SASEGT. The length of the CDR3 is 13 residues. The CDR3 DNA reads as TGTGCCAGCAGGATCCCTGGGGCCAACGTCCTGACTTTC. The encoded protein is CASRIPGANVLTF.

The CDR3 spells CASAEEPGTQYF. CDR3 in DNA: TGCGCCAGCGCGGAAGAACCTGGGACCCAGTACTTC. The chain links TRBV5-1 to TRBJ2-5, with unresolved D. Germline-derived CDR1 and CDR2 are SGHRS and YFSETQ. Trimming removed 7 bases from V and 7 bases from J, with 14 bases in between. The CDR3 totals 12 residues.

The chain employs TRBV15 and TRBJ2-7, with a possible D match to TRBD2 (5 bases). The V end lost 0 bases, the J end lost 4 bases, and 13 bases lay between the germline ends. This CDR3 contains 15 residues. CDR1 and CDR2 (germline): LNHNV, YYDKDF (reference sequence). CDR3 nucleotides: TGTGCCACCAGCAGAGAAGGGATCGGGGAATACGAGCAGTACTTC. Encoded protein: CATSREGIGEYEQYF.

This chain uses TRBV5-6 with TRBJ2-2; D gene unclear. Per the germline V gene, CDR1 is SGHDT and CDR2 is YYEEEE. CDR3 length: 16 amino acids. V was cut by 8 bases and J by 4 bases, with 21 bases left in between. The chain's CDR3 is CASGLRSSRGTGELFF. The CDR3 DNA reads TGTGCCAGTGGGTTGAGAAGTTCGCGTGGCACCGGGGAGCTGTTTTTT.

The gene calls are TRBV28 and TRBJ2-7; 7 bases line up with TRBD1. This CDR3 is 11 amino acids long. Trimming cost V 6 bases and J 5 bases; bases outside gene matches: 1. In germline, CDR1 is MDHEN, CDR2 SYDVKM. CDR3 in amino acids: CASRTGNEQYF. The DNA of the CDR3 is TGTGCCAGCAGGACAGGGAACGAGCAGTACTTC.